The clone carrying this T cell receptor beta chain was seen only a few times. Its antigen is still unknown. This sample is part of a study of neurological immune-mediated disorders. General study findings and limits: The greatest degree of TCR clonal expansion was observed in HTLV-1-associated myelopathy, with the lowest in multiple sclerosis, below that of healthy controls. The multiple sclerosis repertoire cluster showed no association with any clinical or MRI feature. The authors stated that larger cohorts are needed.

The CDR3 has 16 residues. TCRdb itself ran the 5' RACE reads through MiXCR, one entry per CDR3 protein. The table lists fewer than 85,000 distinct CDR3 sequences, roughly 4.5% of them singletons. The chain recombines TRBV21-1 with TRBJ2-1; the D call in the table, TRBD1, was not verified against the DNA. TRBV21-1 counts as a pseudogene. The clonotype comes from an older woman with multiple sclerosis. Sample: PBMCs. CDR3 in amino acids: CASPLRQGKAYNEQFF. The DNA for the CDR3 is TGTGCCAGCCCCCTACGACAGGGAAAAGCATACAATGAGCAGTTCTTC.